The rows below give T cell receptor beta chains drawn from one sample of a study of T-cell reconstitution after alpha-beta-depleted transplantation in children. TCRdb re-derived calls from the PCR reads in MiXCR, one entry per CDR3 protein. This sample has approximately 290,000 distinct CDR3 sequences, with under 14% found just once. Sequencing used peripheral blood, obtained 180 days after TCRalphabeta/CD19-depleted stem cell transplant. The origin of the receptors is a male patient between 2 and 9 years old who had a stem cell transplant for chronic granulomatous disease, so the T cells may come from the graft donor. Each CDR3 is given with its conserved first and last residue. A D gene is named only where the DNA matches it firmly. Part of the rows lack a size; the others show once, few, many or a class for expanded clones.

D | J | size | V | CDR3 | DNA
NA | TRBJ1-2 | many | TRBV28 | CASSSSFGSGYTF | TGTGCCAGCAGTTCGTCGTTTGGAAGTGGCTACACCTTC
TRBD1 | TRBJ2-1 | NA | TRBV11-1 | CASSPRDRGPIGLNEQFF | TGTGCCAGCAGCCCGCGGGACAGGGGACCAATAGGCCTCAATGAGCAGTTCTTC
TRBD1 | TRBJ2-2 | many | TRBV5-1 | CASSFGQDSTGELFF | TGCGCCAGCAGCTTCGGACAGGACAGCACCGGGGAGCTGTTTTTT
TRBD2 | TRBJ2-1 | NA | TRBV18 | CASSPFALSGGSNEQFF | TGTGCCAGCTCACCATTCGCTCTGTCGGGAGGGAGCAATGAGCAGTTCTTC
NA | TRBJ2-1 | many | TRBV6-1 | CASRAYNEQFF | TGTGCCAGCAGGGCTTACAATGAGCAGTTCTTC
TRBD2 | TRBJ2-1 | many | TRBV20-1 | CSARDRPSGYNEQFF | TGCAGTGCTAGAGACAGGCCTAGCGGGTACAATGAGCAGTTCTTC
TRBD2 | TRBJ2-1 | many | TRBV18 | CASSPGGLAGDNEQFF | TGTGCCAGCTCACCCGGGGGACTAGCGGGAGACAATGAGCAGTTCTTC
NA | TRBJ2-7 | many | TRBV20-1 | CSATRVHDEQYF | TGCAGTGCTACCAGGGTTCATGACGAGCAGTACTTC
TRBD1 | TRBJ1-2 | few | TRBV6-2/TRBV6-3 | CASSYRKSYGQGGSNYGYTF | TGTGCCAGCAGTTACAGAAAAAGTTATGGACAGGGGGGCTCTAACTATGGCTACACCTTC
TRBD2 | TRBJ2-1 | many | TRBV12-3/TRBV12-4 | CASSPGTSAADEQFF | TGTGCCAGCAGCCCCGGGACTAGCGCTGCGGATGAGCAGTTCTTC
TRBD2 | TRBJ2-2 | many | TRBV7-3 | CASSPRLAGVDTGELFF | TGTGCCAGCAGCCCCCGTTTAGCGGGAGTAGATACCGGGGAGCTGTTTTTT
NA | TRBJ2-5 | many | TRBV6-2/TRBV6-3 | CASSYSGRETQYF | TGTGCCAGCAGTTACTCCGGGAGAGAGACCCAGTACTTC
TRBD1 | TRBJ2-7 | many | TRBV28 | CASRRGQGASYEQYF | TGTGCCAGCAGACGTGGACAGGGGGCTTCCTACGAGCAGTACTTC
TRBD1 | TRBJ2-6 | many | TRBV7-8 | CASSSGGSGANVLTF | TGCGCCAGCAGCTCAGGGGGATCTGGGGCCAACGTCCTGACTTTC
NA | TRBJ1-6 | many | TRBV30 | CAWSPSWVSGSPLHF | TGTGCCTGGAGCCCATCGTGGGTATCGGGTTCACCCCTCCACTTT
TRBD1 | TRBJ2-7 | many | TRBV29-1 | CSVEEGDRAYEQYF | TGCAGCGTTGAAGAGGGGGACAGGGCCTACGAGCAGTACTTC
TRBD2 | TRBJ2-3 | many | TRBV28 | CASNSGLAGYTDTQYF | TGTGCCAGCAACTCGGGACTAGCGGGGTATACAGATACGCAGTATTTT
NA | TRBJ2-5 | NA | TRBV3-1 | CASSQEAPGILRETQYF | TGTGCCAGCAGCCAAGAGGCCCCAGGGATCCTGCGAGAGACCCAGTACTTC
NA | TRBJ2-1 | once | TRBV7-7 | CASSVDLSSYNEQFF | TGTGCTAGCAGTGTAGACTTGAGCTCCTACAATGAGCAGTTCTTC
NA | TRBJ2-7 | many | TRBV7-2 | CASRIRQGYEQYF | TGTGCCAGCAGGATTAGGCAGGGCTACGAGCAGTACTTC
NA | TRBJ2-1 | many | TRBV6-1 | CASSQQAKYNEQFF | TGTGCCAGCAGTCAGCAGGCGAAATACAATGAGCAGTTCTTC
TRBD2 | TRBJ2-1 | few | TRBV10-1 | CASSERLAGRREQFF | TGCGCCAGCAGTGAGAGATTAGCGGGACGGCGGGAGCAGTTCTTC
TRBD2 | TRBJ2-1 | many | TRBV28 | CASSLWTSGTNNEQFF | TGTGCCAGCAGTTTATGGACTAGCGGGACAAACAATGAGCAGTTCTTC
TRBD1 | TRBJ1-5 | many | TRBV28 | CASSSGGVRNQPQHF | TGTGCCAGCAGTTCAGGGGGCGTCCGCAATCAGCCCCAGCATTTT
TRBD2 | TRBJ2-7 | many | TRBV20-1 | CSAPGTSGRAHEQYF | TGCAGTGCCCCCGGGACTAGCGGGAGGGCGCACGAGCAGTACTTC
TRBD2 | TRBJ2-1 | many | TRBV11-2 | CASSLRPTGGALQNEQFF | TGTGCCAGCAGCTTACGGCCCACCGGGGGGGCTCTTCAAAATGAGCAGTTCTTC
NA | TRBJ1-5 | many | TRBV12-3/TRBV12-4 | CASRGMSQPQHF | TGTGCCAGCAGAGGGATGAGTCAGCCCCAGCATTTT
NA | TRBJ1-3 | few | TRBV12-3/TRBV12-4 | CASSFSRGQLGFGNTIYF | TGTGCCAGCAGTTTTAGCCGAGGGCAGTTGGGCTTTGGAAACACCATATATTTT
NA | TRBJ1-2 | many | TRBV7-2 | CASSPEGGTYGYTF | TGTGCCAGCAGCCCAGAGGGCGGAACCTATGGCTACACCTTC
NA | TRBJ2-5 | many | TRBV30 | CAWSRGETQYF | TGTGCCTGGAGCAGGGGTGAGACCCAGTACTTC
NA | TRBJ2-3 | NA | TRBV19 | CASSVRTSTDTQYF | TGTGCCAGTAGCGTTCGGACGAGCACAGATACGCAGTATTTT
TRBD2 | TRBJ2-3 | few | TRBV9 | CASSYRTSGGADTQYF | TGTGCCAGCAGCTACCGGACTAGCGGGGGCGCGGATACGCAGTATTTT
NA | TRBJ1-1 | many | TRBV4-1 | CASSQDWVEGTEAFF | TGCGCCAGCAGCCAAGATTGGGTAGAGGGCACTGAAGCTTTCTTT
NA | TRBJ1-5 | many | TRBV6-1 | CASSEDPYSNQPQHF | TGTGCCAGCAGTGAGGATCCATATAGCAATCAGCCCCAGCATTTT
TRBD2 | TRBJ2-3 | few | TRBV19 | CASSKRTSDPKDTQYF | TGTGCCAGTAGTAAGAGGACTAGCGACCCCAAGGATACGCAGTATTTT
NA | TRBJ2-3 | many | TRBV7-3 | CASARESDTQYF | TGTGCCAGCGCCCGGGAGTCAGATACGCAGTATTTT
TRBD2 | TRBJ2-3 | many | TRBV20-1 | CSAREGLAGVTDTQYF | TGCAGTGCCCGGGAGGGACTAGCGGGGGTCACAGATACGCAGTATTTT
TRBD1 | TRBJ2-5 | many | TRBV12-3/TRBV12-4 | CASSLQGAQETQYF | TGTGCCAGCAGTCTACAGGGGGCCCAAGAGACCCAGTACTTC
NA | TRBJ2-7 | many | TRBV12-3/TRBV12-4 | CASSFSEGHEQYF | TGTGCCAGCAGTTTTTCCGAGGGGCACGAGCAGTACTTC
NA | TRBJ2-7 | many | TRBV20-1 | CSARSTGSYEQYF | TGCAGTGCACGATCGACAGGTTCCTACGAGCAGTACTTC
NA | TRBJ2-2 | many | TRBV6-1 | CASMRVVGTGELFF | TGTGCCAGCATGAGGGTAGTGGGCACCGGGGAGCTGTTTTTT
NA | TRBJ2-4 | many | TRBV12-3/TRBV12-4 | CASSLTGPTKNIQYF | TGTGCCAGCAGCCTTACAGGGCCCACCAAAAACATTCAGTACTTC
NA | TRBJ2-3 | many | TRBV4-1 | CASSQLGGGTDTQYF | TGCGCCAGCAGCCAACTGGGGGGTGGCACAGATACGCAGTATTTT
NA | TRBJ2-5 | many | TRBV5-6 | CASSLFETQLRETQYF | TGTGCCAGCAGCTTGTTTGAGACACAATTGAGAGAGACCCAGTACTTC
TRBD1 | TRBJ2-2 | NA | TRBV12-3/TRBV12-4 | CASRGQTNTGELFF | TGTGCCAGCAGGGGACAGACGAACACCGGGGAGCTGTTTTTT
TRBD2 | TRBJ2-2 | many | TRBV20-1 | CSAKVAGTNTGELFF | TGCAGTGCCAAGGTAGCGGGAACGAACACCGGGGAGCTGTTTTTT
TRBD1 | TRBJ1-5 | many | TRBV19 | CASRGTVWTQHF | TGTGCCAGTCGGGGGACAGTTTGGACCCAGCATTTT
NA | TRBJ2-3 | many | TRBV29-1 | CSVKRGTDTQYF | TGCAGCGTTAAGCGGGGCACAGATACGCAGTATTTT
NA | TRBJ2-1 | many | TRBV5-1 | CASSLPQGGSYNEQFF | TGCGCCAGCAGCTTGCCCCAGGGGGGCTCCTACAATGAGCAGTTCTTC
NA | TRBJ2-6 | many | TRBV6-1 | CASRTSGANVLTF | TGTGCCAGCAGGACCTCTGGGGCCAACGTCCTGACTTTC
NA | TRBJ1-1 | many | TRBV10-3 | CAINPGGGATEAFF | TGTGCCATCAACCCTGGTGGGGGTGCCACTGAAGCTTTCTTT